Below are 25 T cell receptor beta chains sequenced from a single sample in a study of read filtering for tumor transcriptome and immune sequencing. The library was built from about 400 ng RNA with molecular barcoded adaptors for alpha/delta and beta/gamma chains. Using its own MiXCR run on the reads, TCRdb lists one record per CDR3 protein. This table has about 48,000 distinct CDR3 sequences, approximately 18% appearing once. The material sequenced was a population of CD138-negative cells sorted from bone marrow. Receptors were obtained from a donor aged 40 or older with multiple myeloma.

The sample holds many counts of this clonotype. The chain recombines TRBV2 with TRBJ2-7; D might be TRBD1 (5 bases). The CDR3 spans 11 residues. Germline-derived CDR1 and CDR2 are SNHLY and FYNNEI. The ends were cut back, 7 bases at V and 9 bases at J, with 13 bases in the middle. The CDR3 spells CASNPDMGQYF. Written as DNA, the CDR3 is TGTGCCAGCAATCCGGACATGGGGCAGTACTTC.

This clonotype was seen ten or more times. The CDR3 reads CASNFRWTNSYNEQFF. DNA for the CDR3: TGTGCCAGCAATTTTCGGTGGACAAACTCCTACAATGAGCAGTTCTTC. The J gene is TRBJ2-1, the V gene TRBV27; TRBD1 is a possible D gene (5 bases). The CDR3 is 16 residues long. From germline, CDR1 is MNHEY and CDR2 SMNVEV (reference sequence). V was clipped by 7 bases and J by 0 bases, with 16 bases between them.

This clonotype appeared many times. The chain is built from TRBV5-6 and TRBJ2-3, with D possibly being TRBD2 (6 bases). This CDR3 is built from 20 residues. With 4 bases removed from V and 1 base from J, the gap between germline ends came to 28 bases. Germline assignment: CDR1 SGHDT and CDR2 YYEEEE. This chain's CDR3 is CASSTPTSKELAIRTDTQYF. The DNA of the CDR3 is TGTGCCAGCAGCACACCTACCTCTAAGGAGCTAGCGATTCGCACAGATACGCAGTATTTT. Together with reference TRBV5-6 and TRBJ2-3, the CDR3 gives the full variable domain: DAGVTQSPTHLIKTRGQQVTLRCSPKSGHDTVSWYQQALGQGPQFIFQYYEEEERQRGNFPDRFSGHQFPNYSSELNVNALLLGDSALYLCASSTPTSKELAIRTDTQYFGPGTRLTVL.

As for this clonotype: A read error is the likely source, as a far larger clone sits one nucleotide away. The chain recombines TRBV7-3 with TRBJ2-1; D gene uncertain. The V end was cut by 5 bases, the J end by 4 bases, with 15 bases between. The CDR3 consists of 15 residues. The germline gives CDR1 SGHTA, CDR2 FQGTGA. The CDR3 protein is CASSPQWATYNEQFF. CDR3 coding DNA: TGTGCCAGCAGCCCTCAGTGGGCTACTTACAATGAGCAGTTCTTC.

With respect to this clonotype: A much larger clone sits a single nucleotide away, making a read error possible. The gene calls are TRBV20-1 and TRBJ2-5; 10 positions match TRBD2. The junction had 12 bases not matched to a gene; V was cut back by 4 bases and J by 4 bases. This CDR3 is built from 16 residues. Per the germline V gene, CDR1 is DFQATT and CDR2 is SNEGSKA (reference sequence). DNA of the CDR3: TGCAGTGCTAAGTCCCAGGTAGCGGGAGGCTCAGAGACCCAGTACTTC. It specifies CSAKSQVAGGSETQYF.

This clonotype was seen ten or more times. DNA of the CDR3: TGTGCCAGCAGCTGGGGGGGAAGCTCCTACGAGCAGTACTTC. It encodes CASSWGGSSYEQYF. The chain couples TRBV5-5 to TRBJ2-7, with TRBD2 matching 7 bases. Germline V lookup: CDR1 SGHKS, CDR2 YYEKEE (reference sequence). The CDR3 has 14 residues. V was pared by 3 bases and J by 0 bases, with 3 bases of the junction left unmatched.

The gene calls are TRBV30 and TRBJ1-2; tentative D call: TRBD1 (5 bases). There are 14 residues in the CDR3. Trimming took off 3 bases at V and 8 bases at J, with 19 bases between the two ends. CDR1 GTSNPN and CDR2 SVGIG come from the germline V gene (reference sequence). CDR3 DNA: TGTGCCTGGAGCCAGGAGGGGCCGCTTGGGGGCTACACCTTC. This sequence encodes CAWSQEGPLGGYTF.

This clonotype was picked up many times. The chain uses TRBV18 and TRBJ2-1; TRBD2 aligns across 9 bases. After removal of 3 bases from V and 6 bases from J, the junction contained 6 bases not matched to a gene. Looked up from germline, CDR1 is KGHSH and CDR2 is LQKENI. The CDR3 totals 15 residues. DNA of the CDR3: TGTGCCAGCTCACCCGCTAGCGGGAACTCCAATGAGCAGTTCTTC. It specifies CASSPASGNSNEQFF.

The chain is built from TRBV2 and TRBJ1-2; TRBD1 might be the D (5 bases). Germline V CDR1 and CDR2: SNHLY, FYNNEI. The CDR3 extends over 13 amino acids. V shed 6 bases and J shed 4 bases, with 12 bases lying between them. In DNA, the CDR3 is TGTGCCAGCAGACTGACAGCCGGCTATGGCTACACCTTC. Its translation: CASRLTAGYGYTF. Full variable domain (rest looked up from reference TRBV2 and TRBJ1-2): EPEVTQTPSHQVTQMGQEVILRCVPISNHLYFYWYRQILGQKVEFLVSFYNNEISEKSEIFDDQFSVERPDGSNFTLKIRSTKLEDSAMYFCASRLTAGYGYTFGSGTRLTVV.

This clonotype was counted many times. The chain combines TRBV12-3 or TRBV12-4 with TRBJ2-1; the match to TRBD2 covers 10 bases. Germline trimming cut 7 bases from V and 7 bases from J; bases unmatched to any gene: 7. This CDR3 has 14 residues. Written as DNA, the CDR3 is TGTGCCAGCACCCCTAGCGGGAGATCAAATGAGCAGTTCTTC. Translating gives CASTPSGRSNEQFF.

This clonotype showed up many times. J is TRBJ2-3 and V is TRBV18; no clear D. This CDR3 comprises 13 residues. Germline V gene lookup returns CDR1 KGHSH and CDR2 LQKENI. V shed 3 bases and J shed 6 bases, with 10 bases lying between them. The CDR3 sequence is CASSPMILDTQYF. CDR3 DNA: TGTGCCAGCTCACCGATGATTCTGGATACGCAGTATTTT.

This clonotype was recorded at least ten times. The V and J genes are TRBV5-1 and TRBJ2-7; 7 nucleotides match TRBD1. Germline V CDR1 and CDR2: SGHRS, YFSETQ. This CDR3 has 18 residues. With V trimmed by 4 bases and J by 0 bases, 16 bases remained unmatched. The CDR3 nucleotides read TGCGCCAGCAGCCTGGATACTGACAGGGTCGAATTCTCCTACGAGCAGTACTTC. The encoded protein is CASSLDTDRVEFSYEQYF.

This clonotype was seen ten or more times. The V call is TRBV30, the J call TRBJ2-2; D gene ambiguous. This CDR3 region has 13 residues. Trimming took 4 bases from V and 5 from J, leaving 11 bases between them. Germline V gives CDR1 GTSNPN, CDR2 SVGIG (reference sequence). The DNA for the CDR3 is TGTGCCTGGACGATGGGTTGGACCGGGGAGCTGTTTTTT. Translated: CAWTMGWTGELFF.

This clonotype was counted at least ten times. In nucleotides, the CDR3 is TGCAGTGCTAGAGTAGCGGGAGGGCCCAATGAGCAGTTCTTC. As protein: CSARVAGGPNEQFF. The gene calls are TRBV20-1 and TRBJ2-1; 11 bases agree with TRBD2. The V segment lost 1 base and the J segment 6 bases; nucleotides outside the gene matches: 2. CDR3 length equals 14 residues. Germline V CDR1 and CDR2: DFQATT, SNEGSKA (reference sequence).

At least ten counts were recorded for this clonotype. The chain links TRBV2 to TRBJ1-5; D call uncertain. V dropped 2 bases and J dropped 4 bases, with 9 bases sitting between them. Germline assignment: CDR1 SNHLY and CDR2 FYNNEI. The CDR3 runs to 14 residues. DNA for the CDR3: TGTGCCAGCAGTGAATCTGGCAGGAATCAGCCCCAGCATTTT. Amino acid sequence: CASSESGRNQPQHF.

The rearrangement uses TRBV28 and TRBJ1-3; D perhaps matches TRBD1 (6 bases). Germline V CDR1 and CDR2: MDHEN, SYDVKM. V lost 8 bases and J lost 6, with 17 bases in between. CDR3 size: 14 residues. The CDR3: CASPPQGRENTIYF. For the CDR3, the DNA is TGTGCCAGCCCTCCTCAGGGGAGGGAAAACACCATATATTTT.

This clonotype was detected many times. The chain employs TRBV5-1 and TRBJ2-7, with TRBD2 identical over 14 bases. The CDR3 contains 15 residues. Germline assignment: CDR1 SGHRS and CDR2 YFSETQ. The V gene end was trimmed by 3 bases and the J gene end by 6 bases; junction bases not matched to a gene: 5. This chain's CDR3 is CASSSRLAGGPEQYF. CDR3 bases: TGCGCCAGCAGCTCCCGACTAGCGGGGGGGCCCGAGCAGTACTTC.

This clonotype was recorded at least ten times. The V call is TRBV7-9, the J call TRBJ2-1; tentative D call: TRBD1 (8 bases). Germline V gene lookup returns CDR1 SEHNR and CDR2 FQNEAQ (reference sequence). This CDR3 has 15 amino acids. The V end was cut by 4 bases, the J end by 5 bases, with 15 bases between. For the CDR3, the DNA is TGTGCCAGCAGCTCTTACAGGGGGGGCAACAATGAGCAGTTCTTC. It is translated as CASSSYRGGNNEQFF.

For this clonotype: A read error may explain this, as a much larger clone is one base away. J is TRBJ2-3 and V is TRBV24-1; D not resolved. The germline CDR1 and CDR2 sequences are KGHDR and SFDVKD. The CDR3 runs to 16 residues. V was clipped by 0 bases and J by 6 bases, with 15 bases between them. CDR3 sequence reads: CATSDLKVGAEDTQYF. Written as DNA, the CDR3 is TGTGCCACCAGTGATTTGAAGGTAGGAGCCGAGGATACGCAGTATTTT.

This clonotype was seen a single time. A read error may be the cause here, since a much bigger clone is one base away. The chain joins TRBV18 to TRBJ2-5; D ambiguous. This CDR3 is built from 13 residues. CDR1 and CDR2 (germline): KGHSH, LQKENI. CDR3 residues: CAGSLTIQETQYF. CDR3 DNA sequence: TGTGCCGGCTCCCTCACCATCCAAGAGACCCAGTACTTC.

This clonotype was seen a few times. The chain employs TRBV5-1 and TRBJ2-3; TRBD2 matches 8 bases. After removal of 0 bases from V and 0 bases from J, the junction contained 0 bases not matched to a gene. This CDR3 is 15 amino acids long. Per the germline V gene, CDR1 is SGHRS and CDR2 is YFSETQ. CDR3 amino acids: CASSLVAGSTDTQYF. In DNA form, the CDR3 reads TGCGCCAGCAGCTTGGTAGCGGGGAGCACAGATACGCAGTATTTT.

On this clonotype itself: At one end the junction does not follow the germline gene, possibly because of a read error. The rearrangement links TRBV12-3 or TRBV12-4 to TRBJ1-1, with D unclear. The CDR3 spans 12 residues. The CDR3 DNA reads TGTGCCAGCAGTCTAAACACGGTTGAAGCCTTCTTT. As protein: CASSLNTVEAFF.

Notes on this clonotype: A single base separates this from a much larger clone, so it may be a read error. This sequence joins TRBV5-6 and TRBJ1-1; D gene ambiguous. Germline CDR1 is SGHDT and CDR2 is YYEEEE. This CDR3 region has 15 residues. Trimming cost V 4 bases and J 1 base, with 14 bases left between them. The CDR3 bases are TGTGCCAGCAGCCCGGGTTCCGGCAGGAACACTGAAGCTTTCTTT. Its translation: CASSPGSGRNTEAFF.

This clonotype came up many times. The DNA for the CDR3 is TGCGCCAGCAGCTTGGGGGCAGTCACAGATACGCAGTATTTT. This codes for CASSLGAVTDTQYF. The chain couples TRBV5-1 to TRBJ2-3; no reliable D call. The V and J ends lost 0 bases and 2 bases respectively, with 7 bases between them. Germline values: CDR1 SGHRS, CDR2 YFSETQ. This CDR3 is 14 amino acids long. Combining the CDR3 with reference TRBV5-1 and TRBJ2-3 gives the whole variable domain KAGVTQTPRYLIKTRGQQVTLSCSPISGHRSVSWYQQTPGQGLQFLFEYFSETQRNKGNFPGRFSGRQFSNSRSEMNVSTLELGDSALYLCASSLGAVTDTQYFGPGTRLTVL.

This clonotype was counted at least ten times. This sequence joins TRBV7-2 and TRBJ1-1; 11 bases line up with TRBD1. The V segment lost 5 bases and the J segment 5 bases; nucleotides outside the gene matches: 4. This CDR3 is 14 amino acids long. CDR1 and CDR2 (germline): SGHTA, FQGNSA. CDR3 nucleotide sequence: TGTGCCAGCAGCACCGGGACAGGGGGAACTGAAGCTTTCTTT. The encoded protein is CASSTGTGGTEAFF.